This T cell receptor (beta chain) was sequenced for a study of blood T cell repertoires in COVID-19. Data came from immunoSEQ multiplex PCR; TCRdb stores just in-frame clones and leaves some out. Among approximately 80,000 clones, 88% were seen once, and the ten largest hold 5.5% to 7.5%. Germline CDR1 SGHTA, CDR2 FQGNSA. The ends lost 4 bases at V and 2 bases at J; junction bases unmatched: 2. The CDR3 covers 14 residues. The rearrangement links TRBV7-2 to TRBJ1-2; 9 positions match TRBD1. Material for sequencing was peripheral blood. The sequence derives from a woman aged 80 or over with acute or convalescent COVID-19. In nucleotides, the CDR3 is TGTGCCAGCAGCTGGACAGGGGCGAACTATGGCTACACCTTC. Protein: CASSWTGANYGYTF.